These 21 T cell receptor beta chains were sequenced from one sample in a study of T cell repertoires in cytomegalovirus infection. For these TCRs, the target antigens are not known. Using its own MiXCR run on the reads, TCRdb lists one record per CDR3 protein. The repertoire holds approximately 100,000 distinct CDR3 sequences, with 42% as singletons. The material was CD8+ T cells from cultured PBMCs, obtained from culture after CMV antigen stimulation. These receptors were taken from a human donor in good health (CMV status not recorded). Some clones in this sample may be carry-over from other donors' samples.

The CDR3 loop is CATSDGGRGDTEAFF. CDR3 DNA: TGTGCCACTTCAGACGGGGGAAGGGGGGACACTGAAGCTTTCTTT. V usage is TRBV10-3 and J usage is TRBJ1-1, with D possibly being TRBD1 (6 bases). The CDR3 length is 15 residues. From germline, CDR1 is ENHRY and CDR2 SYGVKD. Trimming removed 10 bases from V and 3 bases from J, with 21 bases in between.

The V call is TRBV4-1, the J call TRBJ2-1; TRBD2 aligns across 13 bases. V gave up 8 bases and J gave up 0 bases; unmatched junction bases: 10. CDR3 length: 18 amino acids. Germline CDR1 and CDR2: MGHRA and YSYEKL. CDR3 DNA sequence: TGCGCCAGCCAACTAGCGGGGGGGCCGGAGGTCTCCTACAATGAGCAGTTCTTC. This gives the protein CASQLAGGPEVSYNEQFF.

The V and J genes are TRBV10-3 and TRBJ2-1, with 10 bases identical to TRBD2. The germline gives CDR1 ENHRY, CDR2 SYGVKD. This CDR3 has 16 amino acids. The ends lost 6 bases at V and 5 bases at J; junction bases unmatched: 10. The CDR3: CAISGPAGGADNEQFF. CDR3 DNA: TGTGCCATCAGCGGCCCAGCGGGGGGGGCGGACAATGAGCAGTTCTTC.

The chain joins TRBV4-1 to TRBJ1-1, with 8 bases that match TRBD1. Germline V gives CDR1 MGHRA, CDR2 YSYEKL. This CDR3 contains 15 residues. V dropped 1 base and J dropped 5; count of bases not matched to a gene: 6. CDR3 sequence: CASSQALQGGTEAFF. DNA for the CDR3: TGCGCCAGCAGCCAAGCCTTACAGGGGGGAACTGAAGCTTTCTTT.

This chain connects TRBV12-3 or TRBV12-4 to TRBJ2-1; 10 nucleotides line up with TRBD2. V trimming: 3 bases; J trimming: 5 bases; junction bases outside the gene matches: 4. The CDR3 sequence is 15 residues long. Here the CDR3 reads CASSLFLAGDNEQFF. CDR3 DNA: TGTGCCAGCAGTTTGTTTCTAGCGGGGGACAATGAGCAGTTCTTC.

The table lists this clonotype with a few counts. This chain joins TRBV28 and TRBJ2-1; TRBD2 agrees at 10 bases. The V segment lost 3 bases and the J segment 6 bases; nucleotides outside the gene matches: 14. The CDR3 has 18 residues. Germline CDR1 MDHEN, CDR2 SYDVKM. The CDR3 DNA reads as TGTGCCAGCAGTTTGTATGCCGAGGAGCGGGGGGGTTTCAATGAGCAGTTCTTC. This codes for CASSLYAEERGGFNEQFF.

The chain is built from TRBV12-3 or TRBV12-4 and TRBJ1-2; possible D gene TRBD1, 5 bases. Trimming stripped 5 bases from V and 0 bases from J, with 13 bases between. The CDR3 has 15 amino acids. The CDR3 bases are TGTGCCAGCAGTCCCGACGCGGGGCCTAACTATGGCTACACCTTC. It is translated as CASSPDAGPNYGYTF.

This chain connects TRBV7-6 to TRBJ1-4, with 7 bases identical to TRBD1. The CDR3 totals 15 residues. Germline CDR1 and CDR2: SGHVS and FNYEAQ. J lost 8 bases, V lost 5 bases, and 11 bases had no gene match. CDR3 in amino acids: CASSATGQIDEKLFF. DNA of the CDR3: TGTGCCAGCAGCGCGACGGGACAGATAGACGAAAAACTGTTTTTT.

This clonotype showed up just a few times. The chain links TRBV7-8 to TRBJ1-4, with a possible D match to TRBD1 (5 bases). Germline V gene sequence: CDR1 SGHVS, CDR2 FQNEAQ. Trimming stripped 6 bases from V and 0 bases from J, with 14 bases between. This CDR3 comprises 16 residues. CDR3 sequence: CASRSSGEATNEKLFF. For the CDR3, the DNA is TGTGCCAGCAGGTCATCGGGGGAGGCAACTAATGAAAAACTGTTTTTT.

The chain employs TRBV7-9 and TRBJ1-2; D gene uncertain. This CDR3 region has 14 residues. The ends were cut back, 3 bases at V and 0 bases at J, with 8 bases in the middle. CDR1 and CDR2 from the germline V gene are SEHNR and FQNEAQ (reference sequence). DNA of the CDR3: TGTGCCAGCAGCTTGGGAGCCCCTAACTATGGCTACACCTTC. It codes for CASSLGAPNYGYTF.

This clonotype was recorded a few times. The chain employs TRBV7-6 and TRBJ2-6; D remains ambiguous. The CDR3 spans 17 residues. Germline V CDR1 and CDR2: SGHVS, FNYEAQ. The V gene lost 1 base and the J gene lost 3 bases, with 13 bases spanning the gap. CDR3 DNA sequence: TGTGCCAGCAGCTTAGTATCCGGAGATGATGGGGCCAACGTCCTGACTTTC. Translating gives CASSLVSGDDGANVLTF.

This clonotype has more than one count but fewer than ten. This chain uses TRBV19 with TRBJ2-1, with D possibly TRBD1 on 5 matching bases. CDR3 size: 13 residues. Germline V gene lookup returns CDR1 LNHDA and CDR2 SQIVND (reference sequence). V was clipped by 1 base and J by 7 bases, with 8 bases between them. DNA for the CDR3: TGTGCCAGTAGTATAGGGAAGGGGAATGAGCAGTTCTTC. Translating gives CASSIGKGNEQFF.

The J gene is TRBJ1-2, the V gene TRBV28; D is uncertain. The V end lost 4 bases, the J end lost 8 bases, and 8 bases lay between the germline ends. The CDR3 spans 11 residues. The germline gives CDR1 MDHEN, CDR2 SYDVKM. CDR3 in amino acids: CASSWGWGYTF. As DNA, the CDR3 is TGTGCCAGCAGTTGGGGTTGGGGCTACACCTTC.

This clonotype has a handful of counts. The chain links TRBV7-2 to TRBJ2-3, with no clear D. The CDR3 is 15 amino acids. The germline V and J ends were trimmed by 4 bases and 4 bases, with 15 bases remaining between them. CDR1 SGHTA and CDR2 FQGNSA come from the germline V gene. CDR3 DNA sequence: TGTGCCAGCAGCTCCAGAACCCTAAATCCAGATACGCAGTATTTT. Its protein is CASSSRTLNPDTQYF.

This CDR3 is CASSTGWGNSNQPQHF. CDR3 in DNA: TGTGCCAGCAGCACAGGGTGGGGGAATAGCAATCAGCCCCAGCATTTT. The chain links TRBV12-3 or TRBV12-4 to TRBJ1-5; TRBD1 might be the D (6 bases). Trimming cost V 6 bases and J 0 bases, with 15 bases left between them. The CDR3 loop spans 16 amino acids.

The chain couples TRBV9 to TRBJ2-1, with 8 bases that match TRBD2. Germline values: CDR1 SGDLS, CDR2 YYNGEE. The CDR3 extends over 13 amino acids. The trim removed 2 bases at V and 6 bases at J, leaving 1 base unmatched. The CDR3 here is CASSVGGVNEQFF. The CDR3 DNA is TGTGCCAGCAGCGTCGGGGGGGTCAATGAGCAGTTCTTC.

The chain employs TRBV27 and TRBJ2-3; 7 bases agree with TRBD1. V shed 5 bases and J 6 bases; nucleotides not matched to a gene: 2. The CDR3 length is 12 residues. Germline lookup yields CDR1 MNHEY and CDR2 SMNVEV (reference sequence). The DNA of the CDR3 is TGTGCCAGCAGTCCGACAGGGGATACGCAGTATTTT. It specifies CASSPTGDTQYF.

Notes on this clonotype: An end of the junction differs from the germline gene, which may be a read error. This chain joins TRBV7-9 and TRBJ2-7; maybe TRBD1 (5 bases). The CDR3 runs to 14 residues. Germline V gene sequence: CDR1 SEHNR, CDR2 FQNEAQ (reference sequence). CDR3 bases: TGTGCCAGCAGATTAGTAGGGGAATCCTACGAGCAGTACTTC. Translated: CASRLVGESYEQYF.

This clonotype was recorded only once. J is TRBJ2-1 and V is TRBV7-9; 8 nucleotides match TRBD1. The CDR3 runs to 16 residues. The V gene's germline CDR1 is SEHNR and CDR2 FQNEAQ (reference sequence). V was clipped by 1 base and J by 2 bases; unmatched bases: 4. CDR3 nucleotides: TGTGCCAGCAGCTTAGGACAGGGGCCGCCCTACAATGAGCAGTTCTTC. Amino acid sequence: CASSLGQGPPYNEQFF.

The chain joins TRBV7-8 to TRBJ2-7; perhaps TRBD1 as D (6 bases). The V gene's germline CDR1 is SGHVS and CDR2 FQNEAQ. V lost 2 bases, J lost 1 base, and 27 bases lay in between. CDR3 length: 20 amino acids. In DNA, the CDR3 is TGTGCCAGCAGCTTACCTACCGGGACAAGGTCCCCTGGGGAATCCTACGAGCAGTACTTC. Translating it yields CASSLPTGTRSPGESYEQYF.

The table lists this clonotype with many counts. The V gene is TRBV7-6, the J gene TRBJ1-1; D is undetermined. With 0 bases removed from V and 7 bases from J, the gap between germline ends came to 6 bases. CDR3 length equals 12 residues. Germline assignment: CDR1 SGHVS and CDR2 FNYEAQ. This CDR3 is CASSLAAGEAFF. The CDR3 DNA sequence: TGTGCCAGCAGCTTAGCGGCCGGTGAAGCTTTCTTT.